What follows are 23 T cell receptor beta chains derived from one specimen sequenced in a study of blood T cells in healthy people across ages. A second PCR, run for about 7 to 11 cycles, used a sample-barcoded 5' primer plus a J-beta primer mix. TCRdb re-called the 5' RACE reads through MiXCR, storing one row per CDR3 protein. The sample carries about 700,000 distinct CDR3 sequences, around 32% recorded once. Sequencing was performed on blood. The receptor source for this set is a woman at least 80 years old in good health.

A few counts support this clonotype. V gene TRBV30 combines with J gene TRBJ1-2; D is unresolved. Germline CDR1 and CDR2: GTSNPN and SVGIG (reference sequence). This CDR3 has 14 amino acids. Between the trimmed V and J ends, which lost 4 bases and 6 bases, there was a span of 18 bases. The CDR3 spells CAWTPSLISDGYTF. The CDR3 DNA follows: TGTGCCTGGACCCCCTCCCTAATATCAGATGGCTACACCTTC.

J is TRBJ2-2 and V is TRBV7-7; D unclear. The CDR3 consists of 12 residues. Germline V lookup: CDR1 SSHAT, CDR2 FNYEAQ (reference sequence). As DNA, the CDR3 is TGTGCTAGCTCCGGGTTCGCCGGGGAGCTGTTTTTT. Amino acids: CASSGFAGELFF.

This clonotype has more than one count but fewer than ten. This chain uses TRBV6-2 or TRBV6-3 with TRBJ1-5; no clear D gene. The V and J ends lost 8 bases and 2 bases respectively, with 19 bases between them. Per the germline V gene, CDR1 is MNHEY and CDR2 is SVGEGT. This CDR3 has 16 residues. CDR3 loop: CASWGSMPRGNQPQHF. The CDR3 region has the DNA TGTGCCAGCTGGGGAAGTATGCCTCGGGGCAATCAGCCCCAGCATTTT.

The chain combines TRBV12-3 or TRBV12-4 with TRBJ1-4; perhaps TRBD1 as D (5 bases). CDR3 length: 15 amino acids. Between the trimmed V and J ends, which lost 0 bases and 8 bases, there was a span of 13 bases. Written as DNA, the CDR3 is TGTGCCAGCAGTTTAGCTGAGGGGTCCGGGGAAAAACTGTTTTTT. Its protein product is CASSLAEGSGEKLFF.

This clonotype was seen once. The chain carries TRBV7-9 and TRBJ1-4; tentative D call: TRBD1 (5 bases). Germline loops: CDR1 SEHNR, CDR2 FQNEAQ (reference sequence). The CDR3 is 16 amino acids. Trimming left V 3 bases short and J 4 bases short, with 15 bases between. As DNA, the CDR3 is TGTGCCAGCAGCTTGGTAGCTCGGGGCATTAATGAAAAACTGTTTTTT. It codes for CASSLVARGINEKLFF.

This clonotype was detected only a few times. With a much larger clone just one base away, this may be a read error. CDR3 region: CSVVGDRGYNEQFF. For the CDR3, the DNA is TGCAGTGTCGTAGGGGACAGGGGCTACAATGAGCAGTTCTTC. The chain couples TRBV20-1 to TRBJ2-1, with 10 bases fitting TRBD1. Germline CDR1 DFQATT, CDR2 SNEGSKA (reference sequence). The CDR3 totals 14 residues. Trimming cost V 7 bases and J 3 bases; bases outside gene matches: 6.

For this clonotype: This sequence may be a read error, since a much larger clone differs from it by one base. The genes are TRBV2 and TRBJ2-1; D assignment may be TRBD1 or TRBD2 (5 bases each). The CDR3 loop spans 16 amino acids. CDR1 is SNHLY, CDR2 FYNNEI, per germline. Written as DNA, the CDR3 is TGTACCAGCAGTGAAGACACGGGGCCGGGATACAATGAGCAGTTCTTC. Its protein product is CTSSEDTGPGYNEQFF.

The rearrangement uses TRBV5-1 and TRBJ2-5, with 7 bases matching TRBD1. Looked up from germline, CDR1 is SGHRS and CDR2 is YFSETQ. CDR3 length: 16 amino acids. V gave up 4 bases and J gave up 2 bases; unmatched junction bases: 11. CDR3 region: CASSIQGPGGQETQYF. In DNA form, the CDR3 reads TGCGCCAGCAGCATACAGGGACCAGGGGGTCAAGAGACCCAGTACTTC.

Remarks on this clonotype: With a much larger clone just one base away, this may be a read error. The chain is built from TRBV4-1 and TRBJ2-1; tentative D call: TRBD2 (5 bases). CDR3 length: 15 amino acids. The germline V and J ends were trimmed by 0 bases and 5 bases, with 11 bases remaining between them. Germline CDR1 and CDR2: MGHRA and YSYEKL. In DNA, the CDR3 is TGCGCCAGCAGCCAAGAAGAGGGAGTTCACAATGAGCAGTTCTTC. Residues: CASSQEEGVHNEQFF.

This clonotype was seen ten or more times. This sequence joins TRBV7-2 and TRBJ2-5; D not certain. The CDR3 contains 14 residues. Germline V lookup: CDR1 SGHTA, CDR2 FQGNSA. Trimming took 1 base from V and 7 from J, leaving 13 bases between them. CDR3 region: CASSLDPRRGTQYF. The CDR3 DNA follows: TGTGCCAGCAGCTTAGACCCGCGTCGCGGGACCCAGTACTTC.

Many counts were recorded for this clonotype. The J gene is TRBJ2-2, the V gene TRBV7-2; 11 bases match TRBD2. CDR3 length equals 16 residues. Looked up from germline, CDR1 is SGHTA and CDR2 is FQGNSA. V dropped 0 bases and J dropped 7; count of bases not matched to a gene: 4. The CDR3 DNA is TGTGCCAGCAGCTTAGCGTTAGCGGGGGGGTACGGGGAGCTGTTTTTT. It encodes CASSLALAGGYGELFF.

Worth noting for this clonotype: A single base separates this from a much larger clone, so it may be a read error. The gene calls are TRBV18 and TRBJ1-4; a possible D gene is TRBD1 (6 bases). Per germline, CDR1 KGHSH and CDR2 LQKENI. There are 17 residues in the CDR3. CDR3: CASSPEAGAKPGEKRFF. The CDR3 DNA is TGTGCCAGCTCACCAGAGGCGGGGGCGAAACCAGGAGAAAAACGGTTTTTT.

About this clonotype: A clone one base away is much larger, so this may be a read error. The V gene is TRBV6-5, the J gene TRBJ2-5; D remains ambiguous. Trimming took off 6 bases at V and 11 bases at J, with 25 bases between the two ends. Germline CDR1 is MNHEY and CDR2 is SVGAGI. This CDR3 is 15 amino acids long. The CDR3 loop reads CASSPTPTIHDEQYF. CDR3 coding DNA: TGTGCCAGCAGCCCAACACCTACGATTCACGATGAGCAGTACTTC.

V and J are TRBV9 and TRBJ1-1; 7 bases map to TRBD1. Losses at the gene ends were 0 bases for V and 0 bases for J; bases not matched to a gene: 5. The CDR3 totals 16 residues. The germline V gene has CDR1 SGDLS and CDR2 YYNGEE. The CDR3 region is CASSVDPTGVNTEAFF. The CDR3 DNA is TGTGCCAGCAGCGTAGACCCCACAGGGGTGAACACTGAAGCTTTCTTT.

This clonotype was recorded at least ten times. V is TRBV7-2 and J is TRBJ2-3; 7 bases line up with TRBD1. V lost 5 bases and J lost 2; bases outside the gene matches: 7. Germline V gene sequence: CDR1 SGHTA, CDR2 FQGNSA. The CDR3 totals 15 residues. CDR3 coding DNA: TGTGCCAGCAGCATCTCGGGACAGCCCACAGATACGCAGTATTTT. It yields the protein CASSISGQPTDTQYF.

The rearrangement links TRBV4-1 to TRBJ2-7; 9 bases match TRBD2. J lost 7 bases, V lost 6 bases, and 7 bases had no gene match. Germline assignment: CDR1 MGHRA and CDR2 YSYEKL. There are 13 residues in the CDR3. CDR3: CASSIAGAGEQYF. Written as DNA, the CDR3 is TGCGCCAGCAGTATAGCGGGGGCTGGTGAGCAGTACTTC.

This clonotype showed up many times. The chain is built from TRBV27 and TRBJ2-1, with a possible D match to TRBD1 (6 bases). CDR3 length equals 14 residues. Germline V lookup: CDR1 MNHEY, CDR2 SMNVEV (reference sequence). The germline V and J ends were trimmed by 8 bases and 4 bases, with 15 bases remaining between them. The CDR3 protein is CASALDRAYNEQFF. CDR3 in DNA: TGTGCCAGCGCCTTGGACAGAGCTTACAATGAGCAGTTCTTC.

This clonotype was seen a handful of times. This sequence joins TRBV3-1 and TRBJ1-1; D not certain. The CDR3 has 15 residues. Germline CDR1 is LGHDT and CDR2 is YNNKEL (reference sequence). V lost 0 bases and J lost 1, with 9 bases in between. CDR3 sequence reads: CASSQDSNPNTEAFF. Written as DNA, the CDR3 is TGTGCCAGCAGCCAAGATAGTAACCCGAACACTGAAGCTTTCTTT.

This clonotype came up once. A read error may explain this, as a much larger clone is one base away. V usage is TRBV5-4 and J usage is TRBJ2-7; the D gene is possibly TRBD1 (5 bases). Germline V gene data show CDR1 as SGHNT and CDR2 as YYREEE (reference sequence). V gave up 1 base and J gave up 5 bases, with 13 bases separating them. This CDR3 is 14 amino acids long. CDR3 sequence reads: CASSLRQGYDEQYF. CDR3 sequence (DNA): TGTGCCAGCAGCTTGAGGCAGGGATACGACGAGCAGTACTTC.

This clonotype came up a few times. The chain links TRBV4-2 to TRBJ2-1; D is unclear. Germline V gene data show CDR1 as LGHNA and CDR2 as YNFKEQ. Trimming shortened V by 5 bases and J by 8 bases, and 7 bases separated the two germline ends. This CDR3 comprises 11 residues. CDR3 loop: CASSGGYEQFF. DNA of the CDR3: TGTGCCAGCAGCGGCGGTTATGAGCAGTTCTTC.

A few counts support this clonotype. This chain joins TRBV2 and TRBJ2-5; 8 bases line up with TRBD1. The CDR3 extends over 14 amino acids. The ends lost 8 bases at V and 5 bases at J; junction bases unmatched: 10. Germline CDR1 SNHLY, CDR2 FYNNEI. The CDR3 here is CASDRTGSVETQYF. Written as DNA, the CDR3 is TGTGCCAGCGACCGGACAGGGTCAGTGGAGACCCAGTACTTC.

This chain uses TRBV10-3 with TRBJ1-6; TRBD1 matches at 7 bases. The junction had 5 bases not matched to a gene; V was cut back by 0 bases and J by 6 bases. From germline, CDR1 is ENHRY and CDR2 SYGVKD. The CDR3 runs to 16 residues. CDR3 region: CAISESRQGLNSPLHF. DNA of the CDR3: TGTGCCATCAGTGAGTCGAGACAGGGCCTTAATTCACCCCTCCACTTT.

This clonotype has just a few counts. This chain uses TRBV11-2 with TRBJ2-2; 7 nucleotides line up with TRBD2. Germline CDR1 reads SGHAT; CDR2 reads FQNNGV. This CDR3 comprises 17 residues. Unmatched junction bases numbered 14, after V lost 5 bases and J lost 5 bases. CDR3 bases: TGTGCCAGCAGCCCCCAGTTAGGCGGGGGAAGGACCGGGGAGCTGTTTTTT. This gives the protein CASSPQLGGGRTGELFF.